The TCR beta chain under discussion was sequenced for a study of human T cells and chemical hapten exposure. Documented time point: patch test 3, about 24 weeks after DPC sensitization. Treatment meaning: therapeutic diphenylcyclopropenone sensitization with weekly scalp DPC. MiXCR, applied by TCRdb to the RACE reads, yields one record per CDR3 protein. The repertoire consists of about 190,000 distinct CDR3 sequences, with 24% occurring once and the leading ten covering 2.5%. A few counts support this clonotype. CDR1 is SGHKS and CDR2 is YYEKEE in the germline V gene (reference sequence). The junction had 5 bases not matched to a gene; V was cut back by 4 bases and J by 1 base. The CDR3 has 15 amino acids.

The receptor was isolated from a woman aged 40 to 49 with alopecia areata. Some clones in this sample may be carry-over from other donors' samples. The sample was whole blood, taken in connection with sensitization to the hapten diphenylcyclopropenone (DPC). V is TRBV5-5 and J is TRBJ2-5; 9 bases are a match to TRBD1. DNA for the CDR3: TGTGCCAGCAGCCGGGGACAGGGTGTCCAAGAGACCCAGTACTTC. It is translated as CASSRGQGVQETQYF.